The 6 T cell receptor beta chains below all came from one sample that was sequenced in a study of Ad26.COV2.S vaccination and SARS-CoV-2 variants. The treatment was: some 20 received Ad26.COV2.S at low or high dose, single or two shots; roughly five received placebo; per-sample allocation not given. At day 63 after the first vaccine or placebo injection, samples were drawn. Measured with immunoSEQ multiplex PCR; TCRdb has only the in-frame clones, and not every one. Among some 340,000 clones, around four fifths were seen once, and the ten largest hold 2% to 2.5%. Sample: peripheral blood, taken in a trial of Ad26.COV2.S vaccine versus placebo. Receptors were obtained from a person aged 18-65 years who received the Ad26.COV2.S COVID-19 vaccine or a placebo.

The chain employs TRBV3-1 (or the pseudogene TRBV3-2) and TRBJ2-3, with 10 bases lining up with TRBD2. Germline-derived CDR1 and CDR2 are LGHDT and YNNKEL (reference sequence). V shed 4 bases and J 4 bases; nucleotides not matched to a gene: 8. The CDR3 spans 16 residues. The CDR3 loop reads CASSRVERGGPDTQYF. For the CDR3, the DNA is TGTGCCAGCAGCCGGGTTGAGCGGGGGGGCCCAGATACGCAGTATTTT.

Here the CDR3 reads CASSIGTSVGNEQFF. CDR3 DNA: TGTGCCAGTAGTATCGGGACTAGCGTAGGCAATGAGCAGTTCTTC. This chain links TRBV19 with TRBJ2-1, with 10 nucleotides matching TRBD2. CDR3 length equals 15 residues. The V gene end was trimmed by 3 bases and the J gene end by 6 bases; junction bases not matched to a gene: 5. The V gene's germline CDR1 is LNHDA and CDR2 SQIVND (reference sequence).

CDR3 region: CASSLADSYQHF. The CDR3 DNA is TGTGCCAGCAGCTTAGCAGACTCCTACCAGCATTTT. The chain joins TRBV7-8 to TRBJ1-5; D not certain. The CDR3 extends over 12 amino acids. The V end lost 0 bases, the J end lost 12 bases, and 9 bases lay between the germline ends. Germline V gene data show CDR1 as SGHVS and CDR2 as FQNEAQ.

This chain uses TRBV28 with TRBJ2-3; no firm D call. Trimming removed 4 bases at V and 4 bases at J, with 12 bases between. Germline assignment: CDR1 MDHEN and CDR2 SYDVKM. This CDR3 comprises 14 residues. Written as DNA, the CDR3 is TGTGCCAGCAGTTCGCCTTCTCTCCCAGATACGCAGTATTTT. This encodes CASSSPSLPDTQYF.

Details on this clone: In the same sample, other DNA sequences code for this CDR3. The rearrangement joins TRBV28 to TRBJ1-2; D unresolved. Germline V gene data show CDR1 as MDHEN and CDR2 as SYDVKM. The V end was cut by 8 bases, the J end by 2 bases, with 6 bases between. The CDR3 is made up of 11 amino acids. CDR3 sequence reads: CASSENYGYTF. DNA of the CDR3: TGTGCCAGCTCAGAGAACTATGGCTACACCTTC.

This clone was detected once. Other DNA sequences in this sample translate to the same CDR3. The chain has TRBV5-1 and TRBJ1-1; D not resolved. Germline lookup yields CDR1 SGHRS and CDR2 YFSETQ. This CDR3 comprises 14 residues. Trimming took off 0 bases at V and 0 bases at J, with 6 bases between the two ends. In DNA form, the CDR3 reads TGCGCCAGCAGCTTGGACGGTTTGAACACTGAAGCTTTCTTT. Translating gives CASSLDGLNTEAFF. The variable domain in full, with the rest retrieved from reference TRBV5-1 and TRBJ1-1, is KAGVTQTPRYLIKTRGQQVTLSCSPISGHRSVSWYQQTPGQGLQFLFEYFSETQRNKGNFPGRFSGRQFSNSRSEMNVSTLELGDSALYLCASSLDGLNTEAFFGQGTRLTVV.